The clone carrying this TCR beta chain was counted once. This sample is part of a study of CD8+ T cells in alopecia areata. RNA extraction and reverse transcription yielded cDNA as sequencing template. Produced via immunoSEQ multiplex PCR; TCRdb's table is partial and in-frame only. The sample yields around 50,000 clones, over 95% seen once. Trimming shortened V by 1 base and J by 0 bases, and 9 bases separated the two germline ends. The length of the CDR3 is 14 residues. Germline CDR1 reads SQVTM; CDR2 reads ANQGSEA. This rearrangement joins TRBV29-1 to TRBJ1-2; D not certain. The specimen comprised CD8+ T cells sorted from blood, sampled at week 0. This sequence originates from a human donor with alopecia areata. For the CDR3, the DNA is TGCAGCGTTGAAGCTCTAGGGTCTAACTATGGCTACACCTTC. This translates into CSVEALGSNYGYTF.